The 29 T cell receptor beta chains listed next were all sequenced from one sample in a study of blood T cells in healthy people across ages. A second PCR, run for about 6 to 11 cycles, used a sample-barcoded 5' primer plus a J-beta primer mix. TCRdb fed the 5' RACE reads into MiXCR, producing one record per CDR3 protein. The profile shows 550,000 to 750,000 distinct CDR3 sequences, 20% to 25% of them singletons. The sample taken for sequencing was blood. The receptors were gathered from a man in his 70s in good health.

In nucleotides, the CDR3 is TGTGCCAGCAGCTCGGATCTAGGCTCCTACAATGAGCAGTTCTTC. It encodes CASSSDLGSYNEQFF. This rearrangement joins TRBV7-3 to TRBJ2-1; D is ambiguous. In germline, CDR1 is SGHTA, CDR2 FQGTGA. The CDR3 has 15 residues. V lost 4 bases and J 0 bases, leaving 10 bases between the germline ends. Full variable domain (rest looked up from reference TRBV7-3 and TRBJ2-1): GAGVSQTPSNKVTEKGKYVELRCDPISGHTALYWYRQSLGQGPEFLIYFQGTGAADDSGLPNDRFFAVRPEGSVSTLKIQRTERGDSAVYLCASSSDLGSYNEQFFGPGTRLTVL.

This clonotype was seen a handful of times. The rearrangement joins TRBV28 to TRBJ1-1; the match to TRBD1 covers 9 bases. The CDR3 is 15 amino acids. Per germline, CDR1 MDHEN and CDR2 SYDVKM. Trimming removed 5 bases from V and 3 bases from J; junction bases left unmatched: 7. The CDR3 protein is CASSGDRAQDTEAFF. In DNA form, the CDR3 reads TGTGCCAGCAGTGGGGACAGGGCGCAAGACACTGAAGCTTTCTTT.

This clonotype was seen at least ten times. This chain connects TRBV21-1 to TRBJ2-7; TRBD2 reflects the table's D call only, with no check against the DNA. TRBV21-1 counts as a pseudogene. This CDR3 region has 15 residues. Written as DNA, the CDR3 is TGTGCCAGCAGCAGGTCTAGCGAACCCTCCTACGAGCAGTACTTC. Its protein product is CASSRSSEPSYEQYF.

In this sample, this clonotype turned up a few times. The chain recombines TRBV5-1 with TRBJ2-2, with a possible D match to TRBD1 (5 bases). Trimming shortened V by 0 bases and J by 9 bases, and 12 bases separated the two germline ends. This CDR3 region has 14 residues. Germline-derived CDR1 and CDR2 are SGHRS and YFSETQ. The CDR3 region has the DNA TGCGCCAGCAGCTTGGCGCAGGGTGCCAGGGAGCTGTTTTTT. The encoded protein is CASSLAQGARELFF.

This clonotype came up a few times. The chain uses TRBV20-1 and TRBJ2-1; D remains unclear. Germline CDR1 reads DFQATT; CDR2 reads SNEGSKA (reference sequence). V dropped 3 bases and J dropped 4 bases, with 10 bases sitting between them. This CDR3 is built from 13 residues. The CDR3 loop reads CSARRNTYNEQFF. The CDR3 nucleotides read TGCAGTGCTAGGCGAAATACATACAATGAGCAGTTCTTC.

The rearrangement links TRBV5-1 to TRBJ2-5; the D gene could be TRBD1 or TRBD2 (5 bases each). This CDR3 contains 14 residues. The V end was cut by 0 bases, the J end by 2 bases, with 8 bases between. Germline values: CDR1 SGHRS, CDR2 YFSETQ. The CDR3: CASSLGDHQETQYF. CDR3 bases: TGCGCCAGCAGCTTGGGGGACCATCAAGAGACCCAGTACTTC.

This clonotype was found once. This chain connects TRBV28 to TRBJ2-1; D uncertain. The V end was cut by 8 bases, the J end by 1 base, with 15 bases between. The CDR3 has 15 residues. From germline, CDR1 is MDHEN and CDR2 SYDVKM. The CDR3 DNA is TGTGCCAGCGAAAAACCTATCAATTCCTACAATGAGCAGTTCTTC. Amino acid sequence: CASEKPINSYNEQFF.

This clonotype was seen at least ten times. The chain uses TRBV15 and TRBJ2-3; D perhaps matches TRBD1 (6 bases). The CDR3 consists of 17 residues. Trimming cost V 1 base and J 4 bases, with 18 bases left between them. Germline V CDR1 and CDR2: LNHNV, YYDKDF (reference sequence). The CDR3 nucleotides read TGTGCCACCAGCAGAGTTAGGACAGCATCCTCCCCAGATACGCAGTATTTT. Amino acid sequence: CATSRVRTASSPDTQYF.

This clonotype was detected only a few times. The chain links TRBV6-1 to TRBJ2-7; 8 positions agree with TRBD2. This CDR3 spans 13 amino acids. Unmatched junction bases numbered 3, after V lost 6 bases and J lost 2 bases. The V gene's germline CDR1 is MNHNS and CDR2 SASEGT. CDR3 bases: TGTGCCAGCAGACTAGCGGAGGCCTACGAGCAGTACTTC. The encoded protein is CASRLAEAYEQYF.

The chain uses TRBV11-2 and TRBJ2-5; 12 bases map to TRBD2. The J call could be wrong; TRBJ2-1 is a better fit for the DNA end. The CDR3 loop spans 15 amino acids. Germline V gene sequence: CDR1 SGHAT, CDR2 FQNNGV. The CDR3 reads CASSLASGRAYEQFF. In DNA form, the CDR3 reads TGTGCCAGCAGCTTGGCTAGCGGGAGGGCGTATGAGCAGTTCTTC.

This clonotype was detected a few times. The V and J genes are TRBV7-3 and TRBJ2-5; D may correspond to TRBD1 or TRBD2 (6 bases each). The J call may be incorrect, as the DNA end agrees better with TRBJ2-1. This CDR3 is built from 12 residues. Looked up from germline, CDR1 is SGHTA and CDR2 is FQGTGA. Written as DNA, the CDR3 is TGTGCCAGCAGCCCAACCAGGGGAGGGCAGTTCTTC. Translation gives CASSPTRGGQFF.

This chain uses TRBV6-5 with TRBJ2-7; tentatively, D is TRBD1 or TRBD2 (5 bases each). CDR1 and CDR2 (germline): MNHEY, SVGAGI. The CDR3 has 15 residues. V gave up 0 bases and J gave up 0 bases, with 9 bases separating them. CDR3 bases: TGTGCCAGCAGTTACTCATACGGGACCTCCTACGAGCAGTACTTC. Its protein is CASSYSYGTSYEQYF.

This clonotype was recorded a few times. V is TRBV12-3 or TRBV12-4 and J is TRBJ2-3; D is possibly TRBD1 or TRBD2 (5 bases each). CDR3 length: 17 amino acids. Trimming shortened V by 5 bases and J by 2 bases, and 20 bases separated the two germline ends. This CDR3 reads CASSPTGRKVPTDTQYF. DNA of the CDR3: TGTGCCAGCAGTCCTACGGGACGGAAGGTACCCACAGATACGCAGTATTTT.

A few counts support this clonotype. The chain carries TRBV28 and TRBJ2-4; D perhaps matches TRBD1 (6 bases). Germline V CDR1 and CDR2: MDHEN, SYDVKM. CDR3 length equals 12 residues. The CDR3 loop is CGTGGRRNIQYF. CDR3 bases: TGTGGGACTGGGGGCCGTCGGAACATTCAGTACTTC.

The rearrangement links TRBV20-1 to TRBJ2-1; 12 bases line up with TRBD2. Germline V gene sequence: CDR1 DFQATT, CDR2 SNEGSKA (reference sequence). After removal of 5 bases from V and 8 bases from J, the junction contained 4 bases not matched to a gene. The CDR3 has 13 residues. The CDR3: CSARLAGVDEQFF. In nucleotides, the CDR3 is TGCAGTGCTCGACTAGCGGGAGTTGATGAGCAGTTCTTC.

This chain joins TRBV6-2 or TRBV6-3 and TRBJ2-1; 8 nucleotides line up with TRBD1. Trimming removed 2 bases from V and 3 bases from J; junction bases left unmatched: 3. The CDR3 consists of 15 residues. Germline V gene lookup returns CDR1 MNHEY and CDR2 SVGEGT. CDR3 nucleotides: TGTGCCAGCAGTTACGCGGGACAGGTCTACAATGAGCAGTTCTTC. Its protein is CASSYAGQVYNEQFF.

This clonotype was detected a few times. The chain is built from TRBV3-1 and TRBJ2-5; D possibly corresponds to TRBD1 (6 bases). CDR3 length: 12 amino acids. V was cut by 8 bases and J by 2 bases, with 9 bases left in between. Germline CDR1 reads LGHDT; CDR2 reads YNNKEL (reference sequence). This CDR3 reads CASQQGQETQYF. The CDR3 nucleotides are TGTGCCAGCCAACAGGGACAAGAGACCCAGTACTTC.

This chain connects TRBV20-1 to TRBJ2-7, with TRBD1 identical over 7 bases. Losses at the gene ends were 0 bases for V and 5 bases for J; bases not matched to a gene: 7. Germline loops: CDR1 DFQATT, CDR2 SNEGSKA (reference sequence). This CDR3 is 14 amino acids long. In DNA form, the CDR3 reads TGCAGTGCTAGAGATTATAAACAGGGGAACGAGCAGTACTTC. The encoded protein is CSARDYKQGNEQYF.

The J gene is TRBJ2-5, the V gene TRBV7-2; a weak D match, TRBD2 (5 bases). The DNA end favors TRBJ2-1, so the J call may be wrong. The CDR3 is made up of 15 amino acids. The germline V gene encodes CDR1 SGHTA and CDR2 FQGNSA. The CDR3, as DNA: TGTGCCAGCAGCTTAACGGTGGGAGCGTTCAATGAGCAGTTCTTC. Its translation is CASSLTVGAFNEQFF.

This clonotype was found a few times. The chain couples TRBV15 to TRBJ2-2; D remains unclear. Trimming stripped 3 bases from V and 1 base from J, with 9 bases between. The germline CDR1 and CDR2 sequences are LNHNV and YYDKDF (reference sequence). This CDR3 contains 15 residues. The CDR3 coding sequence is TGTGCCACCAGCAGCAAAGCCCGGAACACCGGGGAGCTGTTTTTT. It is translated as CATSSKARNTGELFF.

This clonotype was seen a handful of times. The chain employs TRBV12-3 or TRBV12-4 and TRBJ2-5; D may correspond to TRBD1 or TRBD2 (6 bases each). V lost 5 bases and J lost 5, with 15 bases in between. This CDR3 spans 14 amino acids. This chain's CDR3 is CASSEGGLIETQYF. The CDR3 region has the DNA TGTGCCAGCAGTGAAGGGGGGCTGATCGAGACCCAGTACTTC.

This clonotype was found a few times. This sequence joins TRBV3-1 and TRBJ2-7; D remains ambiguous. The germline V and J ends were trimmed by 3 bases and 5 bases, with 11 bases remaining between them. The CDR3 has 13 residues. Germline CDR1 and CDR2: LGHDT and YNNKEL (reference sequence). CDR3 nucleotides: TGTGCCAGCAGCCATTCAGGTGAGGACGAGCAGTACTTC. Its translation: CASSHSGEDEQYF.

The chain recombines TRBV20-1 with TRBJ2-5, with D perhaps matching TRBD1 or TRBD2 (5 bases each). The J call is uncertain, as TRBJ2-7 better fits the DNA end. The CDR3 covers 12 residues. CDR1 and CDR2 from the germline V gene are DFQATT and SNEGSKA (reference sequence). The CDR3 sequence: CSAWDGSYEQYF. The CDR3 DNA is TGCAGTGCATGGGACGGTTCCTACGAGCAGTACTTC.

In this sample, this clonotype turned up a few times. This chain joins TRBV28 and TRBJ1-1, with 9 bases matching TRBD1. The V segment lost 8 bases and the J segment 4 bases; nucleotides outside the gene matches: 11. This CDR3 has 15 residues. CDR1 MDHEN and CDR2 SYDVKM come from the germline V gene. As DNA, the CDR3 is TGTGCCAGCGGAGGGATCGGGACAGGGATCACTGAAGCTTTCTTT. Amino acids: CASGGIGTGITEAFF.

This clonotype occurred a few times. This chain uses TRBV29-1 with TRBJ2-5; the match to TRBD2 covers 8 bases. CDR3 length: 17 residues. From germline, CDR1 is SQVTM and CDR2 ANQGSEA. V shed 6 bases, J shed 4 bases, and the junction held 19 bases outside the gene matches. Here the CDR3 DNA reads TGCAGCGTCGTCCTAATACTACCGGGACTAGGCGGAGAGACCCAGTACTTC. Translation: CSVVLILPGLGGETQYF.

V usage is TRBV20-1 and J usage is TRBJ2-5; 11 bases agree with TRBD2. V was pared by 5 bases and J by 2 bases, with 7 bases of the junction left unmatched. Germline loops: CDR1 DFQATT, CDR2 SNEGSKA (reference sequence). The CDR3 loop spans 15 amino acids. The DNA of the CDR3 is TGCAGTGCTCGAAAGACTAGCGGGATTCAAGAGACCCAGTACTTC. This codes for CSARKTSGIQETQYF.

Ten or more counts support this clonotype. The chain couples TRBV4-1 to TRBJ2-3; D gene unclear. Deletions cut 4 bases from V and 4 bases from J, with 6 bases between. The CDR3 is 12 amino acids. Looked up from germline, CDR1 is MGHRA and CDR2 is YSYEKL. The CDR3 bases are TGCGCCAGCAGCCCCCAGGCAGATACGCAGTATTTT. It encodes CASSPQADTQYF.

This clonotype was seen repeatedly, ten times or more. The J gene is TRBJ2-2, the V gene TRBV6-6, with D unresolved. The CDR3 is made up of 13 amino acids. CDR1 MNHNY and CDR2 SVGAGI come from the germline V gene (reference sequence). V was trimmed by 5 bases and J by 3 bases, leaving 7 bases between them. CDR3 residues: CASSLVDTGELFF. The CDR3 DNA follows: TGTGCCAGCAGTCTGGTGGACACCGGGGAGCTGTTTTTT.

The rearrangement links TRBV2 to TRBJ2-3; 13 bases fit TRBD2. The CDR3 covers 16 residues. Germline assignment: CDR1 SNHLY and CDR2 FYNNEI. J gave up 2 bases and V 5 bases, and 4 bases lay outside the gene matches. Here the CDR3 reads CASSRGLAGLTDTQYF. The CDR3 DNA follows: TGTGCCAGCAGTAGGGGACTAGCGGGACTCACAGATACGCAGTATTTT.